The 19 T cell receptor beta chains below come from one sample, sequenced in a study of identical twins' blood T cells. TCRdb reprocessed the 5' RACE reads via MiXCR and lists one record per CDR3 protein. The data hold hundreds of thousands of distinct CDR3 sequences, with about 28% observed a single time. Material for sequencing was PBMCs. These receptors were taken from a woman between 18 and 49 years old in good health.

This clonotype was counted many times. Compared with germline, one end of the junction differs, possibly owing to a read error. This chain connects TRBV15 to TRBJ2-5; D gene ambiguous. The CDR3 has 15 amino acids. Per the germline V gene, CDR1 is LNHNV and CDR2 is YYDKDF (reference sequence). CDR3 region: CATSREYRSQETQYF. CDR3 nucleotide sequence: TGTGCCACCAGCCGAGAGTATCGATCCCAAGAGACCCAGTACTTC. The whole variable domain, remainder taken from reference TRBV15 and TRBJ2-5, is DAMVIQNPRYQVTQFGKPVTLSCSQTLNHNVMYWYQQKSSQAPKLLFHYYDKDFNNEADTPDNFQSRRPNTSFCFLDIRSPGLGDTAMYLCATSREYRSQETQYFGPGTRLLVL.

This clonotype has ten or more counts. The chain combines TRBV29-1 with TRBJ1-1; D gene ambiguous. V was pared by 6 bases and J by 5 bases, with 13 bases between. The CDR3 is 12 residues long. Per the germline V gene, CDR1 is SQVTM and CDR2 is ANQGSEA. CDR3 bases: TGCAGCGTCCTAAGCGGGTGGACTGAAGCTTTCTTT. Its translation: CSVLSGWTEAFF.

This clonotype was seen more than once but under ten times. The DNA of the CDR3 is TGCGCCAGCGGCAAGGGGAACTCGGGTGAAAAACTGTTTTTT. Translating gives CASGKGNSGEKLFF. J is TRBJ1-4 and V is TRBV5-1, with a possible D match to TRBD1 (5 bases). This CDR3 comprises 14 residues. Trimming removed 7 bases at V and 7 bases at J, with 17 bases between. CDR1 is SGHRS, CDR2 YFSETQ, per germline.

The genes are TRBV7-9 and TRBJ2-5; 7 positions match TRBD2. V was clipped by 3 bases and J by 2 bases; unmatched bases: 12. Looked up from germline, CDR1 is SEHNR and CDR2 is FQNEAQ (reference sequence). CDR3 length: 17 amino acids. CDR3 DNA sequence: TGTGCCAGCAGCTTTGTCTCATCAAGCGGGATTCAAGAGACCCAGTACTTC. Translating gives CASSFVSSSGIQETQYF. The full variable domain, rest sourced from reference TRBV7-9 and TRBJ2-5, is DTGVSQNPRHKITKRGQNVTFRCDPISEHNRLYWYRQTLGQGPEFLTYFQNEAQLEKSRLLSDRFSAERPKGSFSTLEIQRTEQGDSAMYLCASSFVSSSGIQETQYFGPGTRLLVL.

There are a few counts of this clonotype. This chain uses TRBV29-1 with TRBJ1-1; a weak D match, TRBD1 (5 bases). Trimming stripped 5 bases from V and 1 base from J, with 11 bases between. CDR1 is SQVTM and CDR2 is ANQGSEA in the germline V gene. The CDR3 spans 13 residues. The CDR3 is CSVWGGKNTEAFF. CDR3 DNA: TGCAGCGTTTGGGGGGGAAAGAACACTGAAGCTTTCTTT. Filled out from reference TRBV29-1 and TRBJ1-1, the complete variable domain reads SAVISQKPSRDICQRGTSLTIQCQVDSQVTMMFWYRQQPGQSLTLIATANQGSEATYESGFVIDKFPISRPNLTFSTLTVSNMSPEDSSIYLCSVWGGKNTEAFFGQGTRLTVV.

This clonotype showed up just a few times. V usage is TRBV4-2 and J usage is TRBJ2-3; 8 nucleotides agree with TRBD2. The V gene's germline CDR1 is LGHNA and CDR2 YNFKEQ. This CDR3 contains 17 residues. V lost 2 bases and J lost 7; bases outside the gene matches: 14. CDR3 region: CASSQSSSGGFGNTQYF. CDR3 sequence (DNA): TGTGCCAGCAGCCAATCATCGAGCGGGGGATTTGGTAATACGCAGTATTTT.

The rearrangement joins TRBV9 to TRBJ2-7, with 7 bases that match TRBD1. Germline V gene lookup returns CDR1 SGDLS and CDR2 YYNGEE. Germline trimming cut 2 bases from V and 5 bases from J; bases unmatched to any gene: 7. The CDR3 extends over 14 amino acids. CDR3 residues: CASSVETRGNEQYF. As DNA, the CDR3 is TGTGCCAGCAGCGTCGAGACCAGGGGGAACGAGCAGTACTTC. The full variable domain, in which reference TRBV9 and TRBJ2-7 provide the parts outside the CDR3, is DSGVTQTPKHLITATGQRVTLRCSPRSGDLSVYWYQQSLDQGLQFLIQYYNGEERAKGNILERFSAQQFPDLHSELNLSSLELGDSALYFCASSVETRGNEQYFGPGTRLTVT.

This rearrangement joins TRBV20-1 to TRBJ2-3; D is unresolved. This CDR3 comprises 14 residues. From germline, CDR1 is DFQATT and CDR2 SNEGSKA (reference sequence). The V end was cut by 0 bases, the J end by 2 bases, with 9 bases between. The CDR3 nucleotides read TGCAGTGCTAGAGATCAGACCGACACAGATACGCAGTATTTT. Its protein product is CSARDQTDTDTQYF.

This clonotype has more than one count but fewer than ten. V usage is TRBV3-1 and J usage is TRBJ1-2; D ambiguous. CDR1 is LGHDT and CDR2 is YNNKEL in the germline V gene (reference sequence). There are 13 residues in the CDR3. Trimming removed 6 bases at V and 6 bases at J, with 14 bases between. The CDR3 DNA follows: TGTGCCAGCAGTGTTGCCTCAAGGGATGGCTACACCTTC. It is translated as CASSVASRDGYTF.

CDR3 amino acids: CASSPVSTTGANVLTF. In DNA form, the CDR3 reads TGCGCCAGCAGCCCCGTCTCTACAACAGGGGCCAACGTCCTGACTTTC. This sequence joins TRBV5-1 and TRBJ2-6; D gene unclear. V lost 4 bases to trimming and J lost 4 bases, with 15 bases between them. The CDR3 extends over 16 amino acids. Germline CDR1 reads SGHRS; CDR2 reads YFSETQ.

The sample holds a few counts of this clonotype. The chain links TRBV5-1 to TRBJ2-1; D not certain. Germline CDR1 SGHRS, CDR2 YFSETQ. Trimming left V 4 bases short and J 5 bases short, with 7 bases between. The CDR3 is 12 amino acids. CDR3 bases: TGCGCCAGCAGCCCGAGAAACAATGAGCAGTTCTTC. Its protein product is CASSPRNNEQFF.

The J gene is TRBJ2-1, the V gene TRBV6-5, with TRBD2 as a possible D gene (6 bases). The CDR3 sequence is 15 residues long. Between the trimmed V and J ends, which lost 0 bases and 1 base, there was a span of 7 bases. Germline V CDR1 and CDR2: MNHEY, SVGAGI. CDR3 region: CASSYSAGSYNEQFF. The CDR3, as DNA: TGTGCCAGCAGTTACTCTGCGGGATCCTACAATGAGCAGTTCTTC.

As concerns this clonotype: The junction differs from germline at one of its ends, possibly a read error. The genes are TRBV19 and TRBJ1-5, with D maybe TRBD1 (5 bases). This CDR3 spans 12 amino acids. Looked up from germline, CDR1 is LNHDA and CDR2 is SQIVND (reference sequence). The CDR3 bases are TGTGTCAGTGGGGCGTACGGTCAGCCCCAGCATTTT. Protein: CVSGAYGQPQHF.

This clonotype was recorded many times. This chain joins TRBV11-2 and TRBJ2-3; the match to TRBD2 covers 12 bases. Germline V gene data show CDR1 as SGHAT and CDR2 as FQNNGV. The CDR3 has 14 amino acids. V shed 8 bases, J shed 10 bases, and the junction held 10 bases outside the gene matches. The CDR3 loop reads CASEPTSGSEAQYF. The CDR3 DNA is TGTGCCAGCGAACCGACTAGCGGGAGTGAAGCGCAGTATTTT. The complete variable domain, with remaining parts taken from reference TRBV11-2 and TRBJ2-3, reads EAGVAQSPRYKIIEKRQSVAFWCNPISGHATLYWYQQILGQGPKLLIQFQNNGVVDDSQLPKDRFSAERLKGVDSTLKIQPAKLEDSAVYLCASEPTSGSEAQYFGPGTRLTVL.

There are a few counts of this clonotype. The CDR3 here is CASSLGQGEKLFF. The CDR3 DNA reads TGCGCCAGCAGCTTGGGACAGGGTGAAAAACTGTTTTTT. The V and J genes are TRBV5-1 and TRBJ1-4; 7 positions match TRBD1. CDR1 SGHRS and CDR2 YFSETQ come from the germline V gene. The CDR3 extends over 13 amino acids. J was trimmed by 7 bases and V by 0 bases; bases with no gene match: 0.

This clonotype was picked up many times. The chain combines TRBV2 with TRBJ2-3, with D unresolved. Looked up from germline, CDR1 is SNHLY and CDR2 is FYNNEI. Trimming pared 5 bases from V and 1 base from J, leaving 16 bases between. The CDR3 is made up of 16 amino acids. The chain's CDR3 is CASSRELRVRTDTQYF. CDR3 sequence (DNA): TGTGCCAGCAGTAGAGAATTAAGGGTCCGCACAGATACGCAGTATTTT. Using reference TRBV2 and TRBJ2-3 for the parts outside the CDR3, the full variable domain is EPEVTQTPSHQVTQMGQEVILRCVPISNHLYFYWYRQILGQKVEFLVSFYNNEISEKSEIFDDQFSVERPDGSNFTLKIRSTKLEDSAMYFCASSRELRVRTDTQYFGPGTRLTVL.

The genes are TRBV12-5 and TRBJ1-1; the D is unclear. The length of the CDR3 is 13 residues. Trimming removed 4 bases from V and 1 base from J, with 7 bases in between. Germline V gene data show CDR1 as LGHNT and CDR2 as FRNRAP. The CDR3: CASGSRPNTEAFF. As DNA, the CDR3 is TGTGCTAGTGGTTCCCGCCCGAACACTGAAGCTTTCTTT.

This clonotype has only a few counts. The chain uses TRBV20-1 and TRBJ1-2, with unresolved D. V lost 6 bases and J 8 bases, leaving 19 bases between the germline ends. The CDR3 sequence is 13 residues long. The V gene's germline CDR1 is DFQATT and CDR2 SNEGSKA (reference sequence). The CDR3 nucleotides read TGCAGTGCCCCCCGCGCGGGAGGTTACGGCTACACCTTC. It encodes CSAPRAGGYGYTF.

This clonotype was seen ten or more times. The rearrangement links TRBV20-1 to TRBJ2-1; 10 bases agree with TRBD2. The CDR3 extends over 14 amino acids. V was pared by 5 bases and J by 1 base, with 2 bases of the junction left unmatched. Germline values: CDR1 DFQATT, CDR2 SNEGSKA (reference sequence). The CDR3 sequence is CSAVSGRSYNEQFF. The CDR3, as DNA: TGCAGTGCTGTTAGCGGGAGGTCCTACAATGAGCAGTTCTTC.